This T cell receptor beta chain emerged from a study of response to subunit inactivated influenza vaccine. Study-level findings and limits: The authors suggested that few new T cells are recruited per seasonal influenza vaccination.

The CDR3 runs to 16 residues. CDR1 is MNHEY, CDR2 SVGAGI, per germline. V dropped 5 bases and J dropped 10; count of bases not matched to a gene: 10. TCRdb itself ran the RT-PCR reads through MiXCR, one entry per CDR3 protein. The sample lists hundreds of thousands of distinct CDR3 sequences, roughly 10% seen once, with roughly 10% in the top ten. With respect to this clonotype: Its antigen is still unknown.

This specimen consisted of PBMCs from blood, obtained on the day of vaccination. The TCR was taken from a man in his forties or fifties who received an inactivated influenza vaccine. The chain links TRBV6-5 to TRBJ2-1, with 14 bases lining up with TRBD2. CDR3 sequence reads: CASSIIGTSGSLEQFF. CDR3 coding DNA: TGTGCCAGCAGTATAATCGGGACTAGCGGGAGTTTAGAGCAGTTCTTC.